This T cell receptor (beta chain) comes out of a study of T cell responses to AZD1222 COVID-19 vaccine. TCRdb's copy holds only in-frame clones and misses some; the assay was immunoSEQ multiplex PCR. The data show under 150,000 clones, 91% seen once. Trimming took 11 bases from V and 0 from J; bases not matched to a gene: 7. CDR1 ENHRY and CDR2 SYGVKD come from the germline V gene. The CDR3 runs to 14 residues. This sequence joins TRBV10-3 and TRBJ1-5; 7 bases align to TRBD1. This sequence originates from an adult who received the AZD1222 COVID-19 vaccine. The sample was peripheral blood, taken 28 days after the second AZD1222 dose. The CDR3 reads CASQGGISNQPQHF. CDR3 bases: TGTGCCTCTCAGGGGGGGATTAGCAATCAGCCCCAGCATTTT.